This T cell receptor beta chain was observed in a study of T cell responses to AZD1222 COVID-19 vaccine (dated by TCRdb to the early 2020s). Notes on the research overall: Because spike-specific TCR depth and breadth did not differ between the two schedules, AZD1222 recipients who got a second dose at roughly 4 weeks were pooled with those who got a second dose at roughly 12 weeks. TCR sequencing was performed for 230 to 250 trial participants, of whom about 200 were given two doses of AZD1222 and approximately 26 were given two doses of MenACWY control vaccine. Trial participants were enrolled into age subgroups of 18-55, 56-69 and 70-plus years, which contained about 150, 27 and 61 TCR-sequenced participants, respectively.

The CDR3 regions of human TCRbeta chains were subjected to immunosequencing. For the original study's pipeline: TCRs in the repertoires were matched against a reference library of SARS-CoV-2-specific TCRs that had been generated with the MIRA antigen-specificity platform. Breadth was defined as the fraction of unique TCRs that were SARS-CoV-2-associated, and depth was defined as the fraction of total T cells that were SARS-CoV-2-associated. Using the MIRA data, each spike-specific TCR was mapped to the spike region that the TCR reacts to and placed in a CD4 or CD8 class. Log10-transformed breadth and depth values were compared by one-way ANOVA with Sidak's multiple comparisons tests. TCRdb obtained this table from immuneACCESS and retained in-frame rearrangements with V and J assigned. These tables miss some clones; where compared with another copy, unresolved V genes account for less than half of the shortfall, and the remainder is unexplained. V and J calls and clone size are given by that table; D and trimming were obtained from the DNA. In all, the sample holds about 99,000 clones, and about nine tenths of those were seen once. The ten largest clones represent 4% to 5.5% of the sample.

Points the paper makes about the study in general: In the small 56-69-year group, the increase in depth fell short of significance, most likely because of low power. After two AZD1222 doses, both the breadth and the depth of spike-specific TCRs were significantly higher than at day 0 and than in MenACWY recipients. Nearly half of unique spike-specific TCRs reportedly recognized epitopes outside regions mutated in the B.1.351 and B.1.1.7 variants. Only five to seven AZD1222 recipients were SARS-CoV-2 seropositive at baseline, limiting conclusions about previously exposed vaccinees. Participants were mostly white British and included more females than males, and it was suggested by the authors that clonal diversity may have been underestimated. Because no day 14 peak-response samples were available, the repertoires could be characterized only after the peak T cell response. The vaccine-associated CD4 TCRs covered the entire spike protein, and the dominant responses fell in regions 160-218 and 743-854.

Turning to this clone: No antigen is known for it. Base qualities were left out, and no much larger clone turns up one base away.

The sample's time point, from its label and the paper: baseline before first vaccination. Vaccinee samples came from UK trials COV001 and COV002, including a single-blind randomized controlled phase 2/3 trial of AZD1222 (ChAdOx1 nCoV-19) in healthy adults. For TCRbeta chain sequencing, PBMC samples were collected from trial participants at day 0 and at day 28 after the second dose. Measured from the cysteine to the phenylalanine, the CDR3 is 17 residues long. The CDR3 DNA has 51 bases and is translated from base 1. CDR1 is given as LGHNA and CDR2 as YSLEER, both from the germline V gene. Germline trimming: 0 bases from V, 1 base from J; junction bases outside gene matches: 5.

The sequence joins TRBV4-3 to TRBJ2-1; 8 bases in the junction line up with TRBD2. The TCR sequence derives from an adult in good health. This specimen consisted of peripheral blood, obtained on day 0 of AZD1222 vaccination. The CDR3 corresponds to CASSQDLVAGSYNEQFF. The nucleotide sequence reads as follows: TGCGCCAGCAGCCAAGACCTTGTAGCGGGATCCTACAATGAGCAGTTCTTC.